This T cell receptor (beta chain) is drawn from a study of blood T cell repertoires in COVID-19. Study overall: Spain, Italy and the United States supplied samples that represented acute and convalescent COVID-19. PBMCs, B-cell-depleted T cells, or T cells were the source of the cDNA or gDNA that made up the material.

Per the original methods: From reference gene primer amplification, estimates of nucleated cell counts were derived. Libraries were prepared by immunoSEQ multiplex PCR; TCRdb keeps only in-frame clonotypes and omits some of them. Clonal size and the V and J genes are those of that table, whereas D and trimming came from the DNA. The sample holds 150,000 to 200,000 clones, 75% to 90% seen once. This clone was seen repeatedly, ten times or more. The germline V gene has CDR1 MNHEY and CDR2 SVGEGT. After removal of 1 base from V and 0 bases from J, the junction contained 5 bases not matched to a gene. There are 16 residues in the CDR3.

Sequences were obtained from peripheral blood. The V call is TRBV6-2 or TRBV6-3, the J call TRBJ2-7; 8 bases fit TRBD2. The TCR sequence derives from a man aged 60-69 years with acute or convalescent COVID-19. The CDR3 sequence: CASSYWGGGSSYEQYF. The CDR3 DNA reads TGTGCCAGCAGTTACTGGGGCGGGGGGAGCTCCTACGAGCAGTACTTC.